These 16 T cell receptor beta chains came from one sample sequenced in a study of T cells expressing NK-cell markers. For each CDR3 protein, TCRdb gives one entry from its re-call of the 5' RACE reads, without DNA. The table for this sample gives hundreds of thousands of distinct CDR3 sequences. Sequenced sample: blood T cells: a sorted CD56 or NKG2C T cell subset, CD4+ or CD8+ T cells, or bulk PBMC T cells (not recorded which). These receptor sequences come from a man aged 18 to 70 in good health.

This sequence joins TRBV3-1 and TRBJ2-1. Germline V gene sequence: CDR1 LGHDT, CDR2 YNNKEL (reference sequence). CDR3 size: 14 residues. The CDR3 sequence: CASRWRASYNEQFF.

The chain is built from TRBV5-1 and TRBJ2-5; TCRdb's D gene call, TRBD2, goes unchecked for lack of DNA. Looked up from germline, CDR1 is SGHRS and CDR2 is YFSETQ. CDR3 length: 15 amino acids. The CDR3 spells CASSLDRGEQETQYF.

The chain uses TRBV6-5 and TRBJ1-1; TCRdb lists TRBD1, though no DNA is available to test this call. Germline values: CDR1 MNHEY, CDR2 SVGAGI. The CDR3 contains 14 residues. CDR3 in amino acids: CASSSSGGWTEAFF.

This chain links TRBV23-1 with TRBJ2-1; the TRBD2 assignment by TCRdb is unverifiable without DNA. TRBV23-1 is placed among ORFs of uncertain function. The CDR3 contains 16 residues. This CDR3 reads CASSQSLRGNAGGQFF.

The CDR3 sequence: CASSVEIGGSEAFF. V is TRBV9 and J is TRBJ1-1. The germline V gene encodes CDR1 SGDLS and CDR2 YYNGEE. The CDR3 sequence is 14 residues long.

The chain's CDR3 is CASSPYENEQYF. The chain couples TRBV18 to TRBJ2-7. CDR1 and CDR2 from the germline V gene are KGHSH and LQKENI. The CDR3 spans 12 residues.

The chain couples TRBV5-8 to TRBJ2-4; TCRdb selects TRBD1, and the lack of DNA leaves this call unchecked. This CDR3 region has 14 residues. CDR1 and CDR2 (germline): SGHTS, YDEGEE. This chain's CDR3 is CASSLGEGANIQYF.

The chain joins TRBV4-2 to TRBJ2-5. In germline, CDR1 is LGHNA, CDR2 YNFKEQ. This CDR3 has 18 amino acids. The CDR3 spells CASSRGLTAEGYQETQYF.

This sequence joins TRBV11-2 and TRBJ2-7; TCRdb picks TRBD1, but there is no DNA to check that call. CDR3 size: 15 residues. In germline, CDR1 is SGHAT, CDR2 FQNNGV. The CDR3 protein is CASSLEGQPNYEQYF. The full variable domain, its missing parts supplied by reference TRBV11-2 and TRBJ2-7, is EAGVAQSPRYKIIEKRQSVAFWCNPISGHATLYWYQQILGQGPKLLIQFQNNGVVDDSQLPKDRFSAERLKGVDSTLKIQPAKLEDSAVYLCASSLEGQPNYEQYFGPGTRLTVT.

The chain joins TRBV5-3 to TRBJ2-2. TRBV5-3 is noted as an ORF with a role that remains uncertain. The CDR3 is 16 amino acids. CDR3 amino acids: CARSLAVLAGEGELFF.

The chain carries TRBV5-6 and TRBJ2-3; TCRdb picks TRBD1, but there is no DNA to check that call. Germline CDR1 reads SGHDT; CDR2 reads YYEEEE. The CDR3 is 15 amino acids. CDR3 sequence reads: CASFSLAAGTDTQYF.

This chain joins TRBV15 and TRBJ2-6; without DNA, the TCRdb call of TRBD1 cannot be checked. The CDR3 consists of 15 residues. Germline CDR1 reads LNHNV; CDR2 reads YYDKDF (reference sequence). Here the CDR3 reads CATSDRRNPANVLTF.

The chain couples TRBV6-1 to TRBJ1-5; as DNA is missing, the TRBD1 call by TCRdb cannot be tested. CDR1 is MNHNS, CDR2 SASEGT, per germline. The CDR3 runs to 14 residues. This CDR3 reads CASSWGQRYWPQHF.

The rearrangement joins TRBV9 to TRBJ2-3; TCRdb selects TRBD1, and the lack of DNA leaves this call unchecked. The CDR3 spans 16 residues. Germline V gene lookup returns CDR1 SGDLS and CDR2 YYNGEE. CDR3 sequence reads: CASSVVGQGSTDTQYF. Full variable domain (missing parts from reference TRBV9 and TRBJ2-3): DSGVTQTPKHLITATGQRVTLRCSPRSGDLSVYWYQQSLDQGLQFLIQYYNGEERAKGNILERFSAQQFPDLHSELNLSSLELGDSALYFCASSVVGQGSTDTQYFGPGTRLTVL.

The chain has TRBV12-3 or TRBV12-4 and TRBJ2-1; lacking DNA, the TRBD1 call made by TCRdb goes unchecked. This CDR3 region has 14 residues. CDR3 sequence: CASSLHRGANEQFF.

The chain links TRBV12-3 or TRBV12-4 to TRBJ2-4; TCRdb lists TRBD2, though no DNA is available to test this call. The CDR3 length is 16 residues. CDR3 sequence: CASSPRSGLGGNIQYF.